This TCR beta chain was retrieved from a study of T-cell memory formation after mild COVID-19. In the study overall: In these data, TCR clusters were largely donor specific.

This clonotype was counted ten times or more. A 5'RACE reaction primed in the constant segment made cDNA libraries of TCR alpha and TCR beta, and these carried sample barcodes and UMIs. TCRdb fed the 5' RACE reads into MiXCR, producing one record per CDR3 protein. This table holds around 370,000 distinct CDR3 sequences, around 21% found once. The receptor's source is an adult woman who had mild COVID-19 (a few samples of this study predate the infection). Cell type and time point are not known. Sequenced material: PBMCs or a T cell subset sorted from them (not recorded which).

CDR3 sequence (DNA): TGTGCCAGCAGTCAGGGGGGACAGGGGAGTTCACCCCTCCACTTT. It codes for CASSQGGQGSSPLHF. The chain joins TRBV27 to TRBJ1-6, with TRBD1 matching 10 bases. V gave up 5 bases and J gave up 9 bases; unmatched junction bases: 7. Looked up from germline, CDR1 is MNHEY and CDR2 is SMNVEV (reference sequence). The CDR3 extends over 15 amino acids.